This TCR beta chain was identified during a study of blood T cells in healthy people across ages. Combining a sample-barcoded 5' primer with a J-beta primer mix, a second PCR ran for roughly 6 to 12 cycles. TCRdb independently ran MiXCR on the 5' RACE reads; one entry per CDR3 protein. Here the sample spans approximately 820,000 distinct CDR3 sequences, under 45% being singletons. Germline V CDR1 and CDR2: LGHNA, YSLEER. The CDR3 spans 13 residues. The V end lost 0 bases, the J end lost 5 bases, and 4 bases lay between the germline ends. V usage is TRBV4-3 and J usage is TRBJ1-4, with D unclear. The sample comprised blood. The sequence came from a man aged 55 to 70 in good health. The CDR3, as DNA: TGCGCCAGCAGCCAAGAACGGAATGAAAAACTGTTTTTT. Its translation is CASSQERNEKLFF.